The T cell receptor beta chain described here comes from a study of a mutant IDH1 vaccine in newly diagnosed glioma. For the study at large: Investigators started vaccination 4-6 weeks after radiotherapy alone, or with temozolomide cycles. Treated patients, about 62% male and around 40% female, averaged roughly 40 years of age. Prior therapy was radiotherapy, temozolomide, or both; most received both.

V lost 0 bases and J lost 6; bases outside the gene matches: 14. Per germline, CDR1 SGHTA and CDR2 FQGNSA. The CDR3 sequence is 18 residues long. A word on this clone: Antigen: not known.

Time point denoted: week 5, during vaccination. Vaccine doses each comprised 300 ug of mutant IDH1 20-mer peptide, with topical imiquimod. Clones were sequenced by immunoSEQ multiplex PCR, and TCRdb holds only the in-frame ones, with some missing. The sample records over 45,000 clones, approximately 82% being singletons. This sample comprised PBMCs, obtained from a glioma patient whose treatment included an IDH1 peptide vaccine. The V gene is TRBV7-2, the J gene TRBJ1-5; TRBD1 matches 7 bases. The sequence was collected from a man younger than 45 with glioma. Written as DNA, the CDR3 is TGTGCCAGCAGCTTAGCGCAAATGACAGGGAAAAGGATTCAGCCCCAGCATTTT. Protein product: CASSLAQMTGKRIQPQHF.